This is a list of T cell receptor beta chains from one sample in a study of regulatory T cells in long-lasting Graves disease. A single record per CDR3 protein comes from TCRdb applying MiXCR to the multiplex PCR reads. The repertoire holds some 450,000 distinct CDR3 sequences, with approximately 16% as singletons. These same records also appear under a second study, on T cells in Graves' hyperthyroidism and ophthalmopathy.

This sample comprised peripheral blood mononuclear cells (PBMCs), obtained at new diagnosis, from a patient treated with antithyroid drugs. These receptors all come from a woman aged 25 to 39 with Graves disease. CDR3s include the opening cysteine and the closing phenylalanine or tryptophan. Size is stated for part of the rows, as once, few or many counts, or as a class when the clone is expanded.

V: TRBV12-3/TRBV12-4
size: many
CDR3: CASSSPRQYGYTF

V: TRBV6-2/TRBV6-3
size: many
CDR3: CASSFGPEAFF

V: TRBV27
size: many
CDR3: CASSPYRDRVHEQYF

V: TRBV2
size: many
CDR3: CASSRGRNGELFF

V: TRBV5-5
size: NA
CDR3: CASSFTPTQDRGSNTEAFF

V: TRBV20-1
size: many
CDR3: CSARDPNPEQYF

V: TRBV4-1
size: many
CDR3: CASSQDGGGMYSGANVLTF

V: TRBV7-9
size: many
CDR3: CASSLAAWGSYNEQFF

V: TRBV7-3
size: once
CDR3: CASSSHPRGGSSYEQYF

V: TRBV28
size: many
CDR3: CASRVDGWGQESYEQYF

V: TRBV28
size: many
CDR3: CASSLHGQVEAFF

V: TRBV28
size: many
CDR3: CAGQGASWTEAFF

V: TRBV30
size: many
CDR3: CAWIAGERDTQYF

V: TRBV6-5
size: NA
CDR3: CASSYLGQGLTTDTQYF

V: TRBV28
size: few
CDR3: CASSLNTGTGKAGELFF

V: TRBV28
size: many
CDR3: CASSNRGYGYTF

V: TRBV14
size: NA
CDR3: CASSQDPSGSNPYEQYF

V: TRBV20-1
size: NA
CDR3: CSARDRVATNEKLFF

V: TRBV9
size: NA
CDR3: CASSGEGTSGPNTGELFF

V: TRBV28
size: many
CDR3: CASTRRGTSYNEQFF

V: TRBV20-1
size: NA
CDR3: CSAAFETGPNQPQHF

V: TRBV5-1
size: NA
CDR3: CASSLAGGLETQYF

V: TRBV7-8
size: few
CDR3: CASSLGQRVTEAFF

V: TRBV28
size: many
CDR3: CASSSVDRRAKNIQYF

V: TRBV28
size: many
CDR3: CASSSLRGYGQPQHF

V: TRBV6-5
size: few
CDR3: CASSYRTANKAFF

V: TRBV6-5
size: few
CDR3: CASSYPGQYGYTF

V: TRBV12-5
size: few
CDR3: CASGLGHLTEAFF

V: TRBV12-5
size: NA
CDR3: CASGPRLAGGQETQYF

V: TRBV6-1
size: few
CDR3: CASSEARGGRGNQPQHF

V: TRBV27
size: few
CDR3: CASSLTGTSGNTIYF

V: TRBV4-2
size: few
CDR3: CASSQEVGASLVTGELFF

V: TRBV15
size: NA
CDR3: CATSRDLRGGYNEQYF

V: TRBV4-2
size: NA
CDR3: CASSQESRGLAKKIQYF

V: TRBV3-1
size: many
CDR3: CASSPGTVYEQYF

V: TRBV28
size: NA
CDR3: CASSLRSGKYGNQPQHF

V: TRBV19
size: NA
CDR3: CASMAGLAGAYEQYF

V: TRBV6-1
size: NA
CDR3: CASSEVGTGFYEQYF

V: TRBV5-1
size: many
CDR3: CASSSIGGTEAFF

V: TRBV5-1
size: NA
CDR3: CASSKVRGAYEQYF

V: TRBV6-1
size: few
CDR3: CASSVRSLYEQYF

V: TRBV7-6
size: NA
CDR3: CASSLSEWFVF

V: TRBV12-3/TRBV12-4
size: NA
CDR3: CASSLPGFYGYTF

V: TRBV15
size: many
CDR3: CATGTRGLADTQYF

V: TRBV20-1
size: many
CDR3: CSARDTGQGGNEQFF

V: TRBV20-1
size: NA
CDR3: CSASRPYTGELFF

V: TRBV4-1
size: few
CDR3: CASSQELGAKNIQYF

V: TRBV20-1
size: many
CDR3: CSARGRGSYNEQFF

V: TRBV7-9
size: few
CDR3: CASSPRDRGNEKLFF

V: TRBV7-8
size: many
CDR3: CASYRVSGVDTQYF